Sequencing of this T cell receptor (beta chain) was carried out in a study of T cell responses to AZD1222 COVID-19 vaccine (dated by TCRdb to about 2021). For context, the study as a whole: AZD1222 recipients whose second dose came at about 4 weeks and those whose second dose came at about 12 weeks were combined into one group, since spike-specific TCR depth and breadth did not differ between the two schedules. Trial participants were enrolled by age into 18-55, 56-69 and 70-plus year subgroups, with about 150, 27 and 61 TCR-sequenced participants respectively. TCR sequencing was performed for over 230 trial participants, of whom roughly 200 were given two doses of AZD1222 and around 25 were given two doses of MenACWY control vaccine. Overall results and qualifications from the work: The vaccine-associated CD4 TCRs covered the entire spike protein, and the dominant responses fell in regions 160-218 and 743-854. In the small 56-69-year group, the increase in depth fell short of significance, most likely because of low power. Only five or six AZD1222 recipients were SARS-CoV-2 seropositive at baseline, limiting conclusions about previously exposed vaccinees. Epitopes outside the regions mutated in the B.1.351 and B.1.1.7 variants were reportedly recognized by nearly half of the unique spike-specific TCRs. No day 14 peak-response samples were available, so repertoires were characterized only after the peak T cell response. Most participants were white British and females outnumbered males, and the authors suggested that clonal diversity may have been underestimated. After two AZD1222 doses, both the breadth and the depth of spike-specific TCRs were significantly higher than at day 0 and than in MenACWY recipients.

The CDR3 regions of human TCRbeta chains were subjected to immunosequencing. Per the authors' processing: TCRs in the repertoires were compared against a reference library of SARS-CoV-2-specific TCRs that had been generated with the MIRA antigen-specificity platform. Breadth was defined as the fraction of unique TCRs that were SARS-CoV-2-associated, and depth was defined as the fraction of total T cells that were SARS-CoV-2-associated. Using the MIRA data, each spike-specific TCR was assigned both to the spike region to which the TCR was reactive and to a CD4 or CD8 class. Log10-transformed breadth and depth values were compared by one-way ANOVA with Sidak's multiple comparisons tests. This immuneACCESS table, as held by TCRdb, lists in-frame sequences with V and J called but not all clones. Of the missing ones, under half trace to an unresolved V gene in checked studies; the others have no known cause. The D gene and trimming were derived from the DNA, and the V and J assignments and clone size from that table. The sample contains tens of thousands of clones, about 92% of them found a single time. Of the sample, approximately 3% is held by the ten largest clones.

Concerning this clone: The clone's antigen remains unknown. No quality values exist for individual bases; no much larger clone is one base distant.

V and J are trimmed by 5 bases and 4 bases, and the gene matches miss 7 bases of the junction. The CDR3 measures 14 amino acids from cysteine to phenylalanine. Here the CDR3 DNA is all that survives: 42 bases in frame from base 1. The germline V gene (reference sequence) supplies CDR1 MNHEY and CDR2 SMNVEV. Sample time point, as interpreted from the label and publication: baseline before first vaccination. The vaccinee samples were drawn from two UK trials, COV001 and COV002, one of which was a single-blind randomized controlled phase 2/3 trial testing AZD1222 (ChAdOx1 nCoV-19) in healthy adults. For TCRbeta chain sequencing, PBMC samples from trial participants were taken at day 0 and at day 28 after the second dose.

This specimen consisted of peripheral blood, obtained on day 0 of AZD1222 vaccination. Here the chain combines TRBV27 and TRBJ1-2, and TRBD1 aligns with 7 junction nucleotides. The sequence derives from an adult in good health. For the CDR3, the sequence is CASSNRAGGYGYTF. The nucleotides are TGTGCCAGCAGTAACAGGGCAGGGGGCTATGGCTACACCTTC.